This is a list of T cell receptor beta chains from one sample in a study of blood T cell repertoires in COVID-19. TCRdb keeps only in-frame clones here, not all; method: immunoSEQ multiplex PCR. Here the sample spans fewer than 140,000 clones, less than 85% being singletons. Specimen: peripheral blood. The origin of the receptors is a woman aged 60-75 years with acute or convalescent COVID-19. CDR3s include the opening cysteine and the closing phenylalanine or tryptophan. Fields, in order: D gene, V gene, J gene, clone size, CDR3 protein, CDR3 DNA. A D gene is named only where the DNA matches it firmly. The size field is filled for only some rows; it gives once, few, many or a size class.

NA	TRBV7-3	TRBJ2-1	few	CASSERQANEQFF	TGTGCCAGCAGCGAACGACAGGCCAATGAGCAGTTCTTC
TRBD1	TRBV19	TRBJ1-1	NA	CASTHRGATEAFF	TGTGCCAGTACCCACAGGGGGGCCACTGAAGCTTTCTTT
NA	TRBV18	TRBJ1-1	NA	CASSQSQGSPEAFF	TGTGCCAGCTCACAAAGCCAGGGATCTCCTGAAGCTTTCTTT
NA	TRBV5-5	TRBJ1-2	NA	CASSLSGGLEGYGYTF	TGTGCCAGCAGCTTGTCCGGAGGGCTAGAGGGCTATGGCTACACCTTC
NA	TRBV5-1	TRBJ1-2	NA	CASSFDSNYGYTF	TGCGCCAGCAGCTTTGACTCAAACTATGGCTACACCTTC
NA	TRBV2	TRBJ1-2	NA	CASSEARGGGYTF	TGTGCCAGCAGTGAAGCACGAGGGGGTGGCTACACCTTC
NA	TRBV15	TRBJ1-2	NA	CATSRAWGGTNYGYTF	TGTGCCACCAGCAGGGCCTGGGGGGGGACTAACTATGGCTACACCTTC
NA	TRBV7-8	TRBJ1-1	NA	CASSFAGGGAEAFF	TGTGCCAGCAGCTTCGCCGGGGGGGGTGCTGAAGCTTTCTTT
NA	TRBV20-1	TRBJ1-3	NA	CSASAQGSGNTIYF	TGCAGTGCTAGTGCCCAGGGTTCTGGAAACACCATATATTTT
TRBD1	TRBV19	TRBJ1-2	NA	CASSIQGARGYTF	TGTGCCAGTAGTATTCAGGGGGCGCGTGGCTACACCTTC
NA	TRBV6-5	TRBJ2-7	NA	CASRHQADYEQYF	TGTGCCAGCAGGCATCAGGCAGACTACGAGCAGTACTTC
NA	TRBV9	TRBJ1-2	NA	CASSVQGLNYGYTF	TGTGCCAGCAGCGTCCAGGGACTTAACTATGGCTACACCTTC
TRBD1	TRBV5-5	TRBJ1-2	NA	CASTLAPQGQGGAGYTF	TGTGCCAGCACCCTAGCCCCCCAAGGACAGGGAGGCGCTGGCTACACCTTC
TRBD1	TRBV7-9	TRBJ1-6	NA	CASSFSGTGHSPLHF	TGTGCCAGCAGCTTCTCCGGGACAGGGCATTCACCCCTCCACTTT
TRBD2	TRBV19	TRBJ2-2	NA	CASSIGGGGTGELFF	TGTGCCAGTAGTATCGGCGGCGGGGGCACCGGGGAGCTGTTTTTT
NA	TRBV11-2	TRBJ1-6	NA	CASSLVQGNSPLHF	TGTGCCAGCAGCTTAGTACAGGGAAATTCACCCCTCCACTTT
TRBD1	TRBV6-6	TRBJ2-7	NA	CASSPTGTGGGYYEQYF	TGTGCCAGCAGTCCCACCGGGACAGGGGGCGGTTACTACGAGCAGTACTTC
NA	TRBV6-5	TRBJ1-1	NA	CASSLVRGTEAFF	TGTGCCAGCAGTCTCGTAAGGGGGACTGAAGCTTTCTTT
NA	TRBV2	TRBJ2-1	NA	CASSPDSSSYNEQFF	TGTGCCAGCAGTCCGGACAGTAGCTCCTACAATGAGCAGTTCTTC
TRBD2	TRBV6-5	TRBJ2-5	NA	CASSGLAGGGETQYF	TGTGCCAGCAGCGGACTAGCGGGAGGTGGGGAGACCCAGTACTTC
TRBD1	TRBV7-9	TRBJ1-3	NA	CASSSTGGFTGNTIYF	TGTGCCAGCAGCTCCACAGGGGGCTTTACTGGAAACACCATATATTTT
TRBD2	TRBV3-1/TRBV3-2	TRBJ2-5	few	CASSQGPGLAGGETQYF	TGTGCCAGCAGCCAAGGTCCCGGACTAGCGGGAGGAGAGACCCAGTACTTC
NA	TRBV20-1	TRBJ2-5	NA	CSASVPGLQETQYF	TGCAGTGCTAGTGTGCCCGGACTGCAAGAGACCCAGTACTTC
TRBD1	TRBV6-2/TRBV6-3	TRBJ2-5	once	CASSPGTGVETQYF	TGTGCCAGCAGCCCCGGGACAGGGGTAGAGACCCAGTACTTC
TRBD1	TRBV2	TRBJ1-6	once	CASSEGQGANNSPLHF	TGTGCCAGCAGTGAAGGACAGGGAGCGAATAATTCACCCCTCCACTTT
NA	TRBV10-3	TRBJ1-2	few	CAISEMGGSGYGYTF	TGTGCCATCAGTGAGATGGGAGGTTCCGGCTATGGCTACACCTTC
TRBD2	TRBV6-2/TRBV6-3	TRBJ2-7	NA	CASSPGGYEQYF	TGTGCCAGCAGTCCGGGGGGCTACGAGCAGTACTTC
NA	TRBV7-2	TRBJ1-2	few	CASSPSPTDYGYTF	TGTGCCAGCAGCCCCTCACCGACAGACTATGGCTACACCTTC
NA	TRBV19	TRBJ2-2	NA	CASSEGTGELFF	TGTGCCAGTAGTGAGGGCACCGGGGAGCTGTTTTTT
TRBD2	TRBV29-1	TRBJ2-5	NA	CSVGRGGRETQYF	TGCAGCGTGGGCCGGGGGGGACGAGAGACCCAGTACTTC
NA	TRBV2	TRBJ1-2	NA	CASGALRANYGYTF	TGTGCCAGCGGGGCACTCCGCGCTAACTATGGCTACACCTTC
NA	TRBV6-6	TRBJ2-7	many	CASSYSETSYEQYF	TGTGCCAGCAGTTACTCGGAGACTAGCTACGAGCAGTACTTC
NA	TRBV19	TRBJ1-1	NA	CASIGGYTEAFF	TGTGCCAGTATCGGGGGGTACACTGAAGCTTTCTTT
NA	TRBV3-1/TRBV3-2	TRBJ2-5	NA	CASSQYYGGEETQYF	TGTGCCAGCAGCCAATACTATGGAGGGGAAGAGACCCAGTACTTC
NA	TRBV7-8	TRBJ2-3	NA	CASSGDSPSTDTQYF	TGTGCCAGCAGTGGAGACTCACCTAGCACAGATACGCAGTATTTT
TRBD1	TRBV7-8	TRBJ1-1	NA	CASSLTGVSTEAFF	TGTGCCAGCAGCCTTACAGGGGTGAGCACTGAAGCTTTCTTT
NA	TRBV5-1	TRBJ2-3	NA	CASAVQGTDTQYF	TGCGCCAGCGCCGTGCAGGGCACAGATACGCAGTATTTT
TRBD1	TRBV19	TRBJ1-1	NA	CASSIGQGNEAFF	TGTGCCAGTAGTATCGGACAGGGGAATGAAGCTTTCTTT
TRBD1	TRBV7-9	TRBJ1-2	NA	CASSSGQGAGGYTF	TGTGCCAGCAGCTCCGGACAGGGGGCTGGGGGCTACACCTTC
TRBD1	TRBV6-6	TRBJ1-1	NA	CASSYRDRGHTEAFF	TGTGCCAGCAGTTACCGGGACAGGGGCCACACTGAAGCTTTCTTT
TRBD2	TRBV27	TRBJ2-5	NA	CASRMGGQETQYF	TGTGCCAGCAGAATGGGGGGGCAAGAGACCCAGTACTTC
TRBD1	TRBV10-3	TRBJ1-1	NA	CAISGTGGVMAGNTEAFF	TGTGCCATCAGTGGGACAGGGGGGGTCATGGCAGGAAACACTGAAGCTTTCTTT
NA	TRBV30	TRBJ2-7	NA	CAWTDSSYEQYF	TGTGCCTGGACGGACAGCTCCTACGAGCAGTACTTC
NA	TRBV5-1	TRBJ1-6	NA	CASSDPGENSPLHF	TGCGCCAGCAGTGATCCAGGGGAGAATTCACCCCTCCACTTT
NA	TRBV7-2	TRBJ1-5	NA	CASSPGLLQPQHF	TGTGCCAGCAGCCCGGGGTTGCTTCAGCCCCAGCATTTT
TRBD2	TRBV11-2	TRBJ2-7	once	CASSLLAGGKTYEQYF	TGTGCCAGCAGCTTATTAGCGGGGGGAAAGACCTACGAGCAGTACTTC
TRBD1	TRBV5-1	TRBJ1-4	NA	CASSPARDRGLLGEKLFF	TGCGCCAGCAGCCCAGCACGGGACAGGGGATTGTTGGGTGAAAAACTGTTTTTT
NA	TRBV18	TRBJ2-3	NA	CASSPLPTPAFDTQYF	TGTGCCAGCTCACCGCTTCCGACTCCCGCGTTCGATACGCAGTATTTT
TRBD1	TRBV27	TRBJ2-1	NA	CASSLDGTAVGEQFF	TGTGCCAGCAGTTTAGATGGGACAGCCGTAGGGGAGCAGTTCTTC
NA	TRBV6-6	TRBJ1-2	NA	CASSYKGAGEGPGYTF	TGTGCCAGCAGTTACAAAGGGGCAGGGGAGGGTCCTGGCTACACCTTC
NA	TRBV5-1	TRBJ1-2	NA	CASSFATSNYGYTF	TGCGCCAGCAGCTTTGCGACATCTAACTATGGCTACACCTTC
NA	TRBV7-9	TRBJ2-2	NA	CASSLQGWELFF	TGTGCCAGCAGCTTACAGGGTTGGGAGCTGTTTTTT
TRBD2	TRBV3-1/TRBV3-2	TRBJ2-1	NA	CASSQVRTSVHNEQFF	TGTGCCAGCAGCCAAGTTAGGACTAGCGTCCACAATGAGCAGTTCTTC
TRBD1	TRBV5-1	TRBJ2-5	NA	CASRQGEGETQYF	TGCGCCAGTCGACAGGGAGAGGGAGAGACCCAGTACTTC
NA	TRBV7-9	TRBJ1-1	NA	CASSRGLGERAFF	TGTGCCAGCAGTAGGGGACTGGGCGAGCGGGCTTTCTTT
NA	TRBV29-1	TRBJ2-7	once	CSVQDREVYEQYF	TGCAGCGTGCAAGACAGGGAGGTGTACGAGCAGTACTTC
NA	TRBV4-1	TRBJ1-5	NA	CASSQDGRDGQPQHF	TGCGCCAGCAGCCAAGATGGCAGGGATGGTCAGCCCCAGCATTTT
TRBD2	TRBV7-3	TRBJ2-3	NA	CASSPRTSGISTDTQYF	TGTGCCAGCAGCCCGCGGACTAGCGGGATTAGCACAGATACGCAGTATTTT
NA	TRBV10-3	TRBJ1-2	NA	CAIRGAGLDGYTF	TGTGCCATCAGAGGGGCAGGGTTGGATGGCTACACCTTC
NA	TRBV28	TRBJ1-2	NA	CASSSRGEGYTF	TGTGCCAGCAGTTCGCGGGGCGAGGGCTACACCTTC